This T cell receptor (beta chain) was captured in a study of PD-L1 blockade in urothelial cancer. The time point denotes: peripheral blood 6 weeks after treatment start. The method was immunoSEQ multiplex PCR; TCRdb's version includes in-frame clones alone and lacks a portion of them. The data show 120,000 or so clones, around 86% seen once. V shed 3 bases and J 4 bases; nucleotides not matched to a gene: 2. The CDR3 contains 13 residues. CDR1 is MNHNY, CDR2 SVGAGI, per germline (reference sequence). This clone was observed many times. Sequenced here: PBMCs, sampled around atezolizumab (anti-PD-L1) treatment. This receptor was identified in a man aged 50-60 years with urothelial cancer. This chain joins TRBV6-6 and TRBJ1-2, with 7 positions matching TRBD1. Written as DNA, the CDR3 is TGTGCCAGCAGTTATGGGGACAGCTATGGCTACACCTTC. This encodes CASSYGDSYGYTF.